This passage covers 17 T cell receptor beta chains from one sample sequenced in a study of human CD8 memory T cell subsets. Researchers made TCR beta libraries via UMI-labeled 5' RACE. TCRdb processed the 5' RACE reads again and assigns one entry to each CDR3 protein, with no DNA. Here the sample table reports approximately 6,200 distinct CDR3 sequences. TPEX cells were exhausted-like CCR7+ PD-1+ TIGIT+ early memory CD8+ T cells. The specimen was CD8+ T cells from PBMCs. Every receptor here comes from a human donor in good health.

The chain joins TRBV28 to TRBJ2-2; TCRdb selects TRBD2, and the lack of DNA leaves this call unchecked. Germline V lookup: CDR1 MDHEN, CDR2 SYDVKM. This CDR3 has 16 amino acids. CDR3 sequence reads: CASSFGTSGRFGELFF.

V gene TRBV6-5 combines with J gene TRBJ1-4. This CDR3 is 13 amino acids long. From germline, CDR1 is MNHEY and CDR2 SVGAGI. CDR3 amino acids: CASGEEPNEKLFF.

The V gene is TRBV6-6, the J gene TRBJ2-5. CDR1 and CDR2 from the germline V gene are MNHNY and SVGAGI (reference sequence). The CDR3 covers 14 residues. CDR3 sequence reads: CASSYTWGKETQYF.

The chain joins TRBV28 to TRBJ1-2; TCRdb returns TRBD1, unconfirmable since there is no DNA. The V gene's germline CDR1 is MDHEN and CDR2 SYDVKM. The CDR3 extends over 14 amino acids. CDR3 region: CASSLRTAKEGYTF.

V and J are TRBV29-1 and TRBJ2-1; TCRdb reports TRBD2, a call that lacks DNA to check it against. Germline V CDR1 and CDR2: SQVTM, ANQGSEA. CDR3 size: 15 residues. The CDR3 spells CSVGGGTLASNEQFF.

This chain joins TRBV7-9 and TRBJ2-2; TCRdb indicates TRBD1, and absent DNA this call remains unverified. Per the germline V gene, CDR1 is SEHNR and CDR2 is FQNEAQ (reference sequence). The CDR3 extends over 13 amino acids. The CDR3: CASRPGKVGELFF. Looking up the rest from reference TRBV7-9 and TRBJ2-2 gives the full variable domain: DTGVSQNPRHKITKRGQNVTFRCDPISEHNRLYWYRQTLGQGPEFLTYFQNEAQLEKSRLLSDRFSAERPKGSFSTLEIQRTEQGDSAMYLCASRPGKVGELFFGEGSRLTVL.

The genes are TRBV7-9 and TRBJ2-5. This CDR3 contains 14 residues. The germline V gene encodes CDR1 SEHNR and CDR2 FQNEAQ (reference sequence). The CDR3: CASTDWAEKETQYF.

This clonotype ranks as large in terms of frequency. The chain couples TRBV27 to TRBJ1-5. Germline lookup yields CDR1 MNHEY and CDR2 SMNVEV (reference sequence). The CDR3 length is 15 residues. The CDR3 reads CASSLSGGGDQPQHF.

V gene TRBV28 combines with J gene TRBJ2-7. The CDR3 sequence is 12 residues long. In germline, CDR1 is MDHEN, CDR2 SYDVKM. The CDR3 sequence: CASSDRSYEQYF.

The chain couples TRBV20-1 to TRBJ2-1; TCRdb's assignment of TRBD2 cannot be checked, as there is no DNA. From germline, CDR1 is DFQATT and CDR2 SNEGSKA (reference sequence). The CDR3 loop spans 14 amino acids. This CDR3 reads CSPQTKRGYNEQFF.

The rearrangement links TRBV7-9 to TRBJ2-3; the D call of TRBD1 rests on TCRdb alone, since no DNA is present to check it. The CDR3 is made up of 13 amino acids. Germline CDR1 SEHNR, CDR2 FQNEAQ (reference sequence). The chain's CDR3 is CASALGGTDTQYF.

V gene TRBV20-1 combines with J gene TRBJ1-3; as DNA is missing, the TRBD1 call by TCRdb cannot be tested. Germline V gene data show CDR1 as DFQATT and CDR2 as SNEGSKA (reference sequence). This CDR3 has 17 residues. The CDR3 sequence is CSARGTASGSSGNTIYF.

The chain links TRBV15 to TRBJ2-7; there is no DNA to check the TCRdb D call of TRBD1. Germline assignment: CDR1 LNHNV and CDR2 YYDKDF (reference sequence). This CDR3 has 13 amino acids. The CDR3 is CATSNGQTYEQYF.

The chain carries TRBV24-1 and TRBJ2-1. The CDR3 runs to 16 residues. Per the germline V gene, CDR1 is KGHDR and CDR2 is SFDVKD. This chain's CDR3 is CATSDSGGSSYNEQFF.

Frequency places this clonotype as medium-sized. This chain joins TRBV20-1 and TRBJ1-3; absent DNA, TCRdb's TRBD1 call cannot be checked. The CDR3 consists of 17 residues. CDR1 DFQATT and CDR2 SNEGSKA come from the germline V gene (reference sequence). CDR3 region: CSARDEGQSISGNTIYF.

The chain recombines TRBV10-2 with TRBJ2-7. Germline V gives CDR1 WSHSY, CDR2 SAAADI. The CDR3 sequence is 17 residues long. This CDR3 is CASGGGSEGFGAYEQYF.

The chain combines TRBV12-3 or TRBV12-4 with TRBJ2-1; as DNA is missing, the TRBD2 call by TCRdb cannot be tested. The CDR3 consists of 16 residues. CDR3 loop: CASSSPTSGGWNEQFF.